The source of this T cell receptor (beta chain) is a study of cytomegalovirus exposure and HLA in healthy donors. This CDR3 has 14 residues. Germline lookup yields CDR1 SQVTM and CDR2 ANQGSEA. Trimming took off 6 bases at V and 5 bases at J, with 20 bases between the two ends. Concerning this clone itself: The antigen is unknown.

Study-wide results and caveats: Follow-up analysis found HLA locus-dependent TCR association rates, highest for DRB1 and lowest for HLA-C.

PCR amplification relied on 60 Vbeta primers (plus 13 Jbeta primers). Measured with immunoSEQ multiplex PCR; TCRdb has only the in-frame clones, and not every one. The sample yields about 190,000 clones, about 77% seen once. The donors comprised healthy bone marrow donors. This chain connects TRBV29-1 to TRBJ2-7; the D gene is possibly TRBD2 (6 bases). Material: PBMCs. This TCR was sampled from a man aged 25-45 years in good health and CMV-seropositive. The CDR3 reads CSVAPGGGSNEQYF. The CDR3 nucleotides read TGCAGCGTAGCCCCTGGTGGAGGGAGTAACGAGCAGTACTTC.